A single sample is the source of the 21 T cell receptor beta chains below, sequenced in a study of T cell repertoires in aging, cancer and after chemotherapy. Amplification of TCR beta used genomic DNA extracted from peripheral blood. Multiplex touch-down PCR with TRB-A/B primers amplified rearranged V-D-J TRB sequences. TCRdb re-analysed the multiplex PCR reads in MiXCR, keeping a single row per CDR3 protein. Altogether more than 800 distinct CDR3 sequences are present, around a fifth being singletons, with the ten largest covering over 10%. Sequencing was carried out using blood. The receptors were gathered from a human donor with a solid tumor.

CDR3 loop: CASSIYGLTQYF. CDR3 coding DNA: TGTGCCAGTAGTATATATGGCCTGACCCAGTACTTC. The chain has TRBV19 and TRBJ2-5; D call uncertain. CDR1 and CDR2 (germline): LNHDA, SQIVND (reference sequence). V was clipped by 2 bases and J by 7 bases, with 8 bases between them. This CDR3 region has 12 residues.

In its sample, this clonotype is medium-sized. This chain connects TRBV7-9 to TRBJ2-6; no definite D call. The germline V gene has CDR1 SEHNR and CDR2 FQNEAQ (reference sequence). This CDR3 comprises 19 residues. V lost 3 bases and J 1 base, leaving 19 bases between the germline ends. The CDR3 bases are TGTGCCAGCAGCTTGATGGGTCCTTTAACGGTGTCTGGGGCCAACGTCCTGACTTTC. The encoded protein is CASSLMGPLTVSGANVLTF.

In its sample, this clonotype is large. The rearrangement joins TRBV6-6 to TRBJ1-1; D gene uncertain. Germline CDR1 is MNHNY and CDR2 is SVGAGI (reference sequence). Trimming cost V 2 bases and J 1 base, with 8 bases left between them. The CDR3 extends over 14 amino acids. As DNA, the CDR3 is TGTGCCAGCAGTTACATAAGGGAGAACACTGAAGCTTTCTTT. This encodes CASSYIRENTEAFF.

The CDR3 nucleotides read TGTGCCAGCAGCTTGGAGGGACTAGCGGGGGGCACAGATACGCAGTATTTT. It translates to CASSLEGLAGGTDTQYF. The rearrangement uses TRBV5-6 and TRBJ2-3; TRBD2 matches 14 bases. This CDR3 contains 17 residues. The ends lost 0 bases at V and 1 base at J; junction bases unmatched: 1. Germline assignment: CDR1 SGHDT and CDR2 YYEEEE.

This clonotype is medium-sized (0.01 to 0.1%) by share. V is TRBV5-1 and J is TRBJ2-3; no clear D gene. V lost 0 bases to trimming and J lost 8 bases, with 10 bases between them. The germline CDR1 and CDR2 sequences are SGHRS and YFSETQ. The CDR3 spans 13 residues. Written as DNA, the CDR3 is TGCGCCAGCAGCTTGGTGGGGTCGGGTACGCAGTATTTT. It codes for CASSLVGSGTQYF.

CDR3 in amino acids: CASSTGGSQETQYF. In nucleotides, the CDR3 is TGTGCCAGCAGCACCGGAGGGTCACAAGAGACCCAGTACTTC. This chain connects TRBV5-4 to TRBJ2-5; tentatively, D is TRBD2 (6 bases). V was cut by 4 bases and J by 2 bases, with 12 bases left in between. The length of the CDR3 is 14 residues. Germline V gene lookup returns CDR1 SGHNT and CDR2 YYREEE (reference sequence).

This clonotype was found once. This chain links TRBV5-1 with TRBJ2-5, with 9 bases that match TRBD1. In germline, CDR1 is SGHRS, CDR2 YFSETQ. This CDR3 is built from 14 residues. V was clipped by 4 bases and J by 1 base; unmatched bases: 2. The CDR3, as DNA: TGCGCCAGCAGCCCGACAGGGGGCCAAGAGACCCAGTACTTC. It translates to CASSPTGGQETQYF. Using reference TRBV5-1 and TRBJ2-5 for the parts outside the CDR3, the full variable domain is KAGVTQTPRYLIKTRGQQVTLSCSPISGHRSVSWYQQTPGQGLQFLFEYFSETQRNKGNFPGRFSGRQFSNSRSEMNVSTLELGDSALYLCASSPTGGQETQYFGPGTRLLVL.

This clonotype was detected a few times. The chain carries TRBV19 and TRBJ2-2; D uncertain. V gave up 4 bases and J gave up 0 bases, with 3 bases separating them. The CDR3 is 13 amino acids. Germline loops: CDR1 LNHDA, CDR2 SQIVND (reference sequence). The CDR3: CASSNPNTGELFF. In DNA, the CDR3 is TGTGCCAGTAGTAATCCGAACACCGGGGAGCTGTTTTTT.

This clonotype is termed large. The rearrangement uses TRBV7-2 and TRBJ2-5; no reliable D call. The CDR3 covers 12 residues. Germline V gives CDR1 SGHTA, CDR2 FQGNSA. With 1 base removed from V and 5 bases from J, the gap between germline ends came to 5 bases. As DNA, the CDR3 is TGTGCCAGCAGCTTAGTTGGGGAGACCCAGTACTTC. Translating it yields CASSLVGETQYF. Complete variable domain (other parts from reference TRBV7-2 and TRBJ2-5): GAGVSQSPSNKVTEKGKDVELRCDPISGHTALYWYRQSLGQGLEFLIYFQGNSAPDKSGLPSDRFSAERTGGSVSTLTIQRTQQEDSAVYLCASSLVGETQYFGPGTRLLVL.

By frequency in the sample, this clonotype is large. This rearrangement joins TRBV7-3 to TRBJ1-1; D not resolved. V was cut by 2 bases and J by 3 bases, with 7 bases left in between. The CDR3 runs to 13 residues. Germline lookup yields CDR1 SGHTA and CDR2 FQGTGA. The chain's CDR3 is CASSLAKDTEAFF. CDR3 sequence (DNA): TGTGCCAGCAGCTTAGCCAAGGACACTGAAGCTTTCTTT.

In the case of this clonotype: A much larger clone lies one base from this, so it may be a read error. The chain combines TRBV10-2 with TRBJ2-1; D not certain. The CDR3 spans 10 residues. The germline gives CDR1 WSHSY, CDR2 SAAADI. The CDR3 DNA follows: TGTGCCATCAGAAGTTATGAGCAGTTCTTC. The encoded protein is CAIRSYEQFF.

With respect to this clonotype: A much larger clonotype is one base distant, so this may be a read error. The chain joins TRBV19 to TRBJ1-2, with D possibly matching TRBD1 (5 bases). The CDR3 sequence is 14 residues long. Trimming cost V 2 bases and J 8 bases, with 15 bases left between them. Germline lookup yields CDR1 LNHDA and CDR2 SQIVND (reference sequence). The CDR3 sequence: CASSIFQGMLGYTF. CDR3 bases: TGTGCCAGTAGTATATTCCAGGGAATGTTGGGCTACACCTTC.

This chain joins TRBV25-1 and TRBJ1-2; 9 nucleotides align to TRBD1. CDR3 size: 20 residues. CDR1 is MGHDK, CDR2 SYGVNS, per germline. V lost 4 bases, J lost 4 bases, and 22 bases stayed unmatched. CDR3 amino acids: CASSAYLSTGQGATTYGYTF. CDR3 in DNA: TGTGCCAGCAGTGCCTATCTATCTACGGGACAGGGCGCGACGACCTATGGCTACACCTTC.

This clonotype counts as medium-sized. This sequence joins TRBV20-1 and TRBJ1-5; a possible D gene is TRBD1 (5 bases). Germline CDR1 reads DFQATT; CDR2 reads SNEGSKA (reference sequence). The CDR3 runs 16 residues. Trimming pared 5 bases from V and 1 base from J, leaving 18 bases between. In nucleotides, the CDR3 is TGCAGTGCTTCCATTTCGGCAGGGCGGAGCAATCAGCCCCAGCATTTT. This codes for CSASISAGRSNQPQHF.

This chain connects TRBV14 to TRBJ2-2; weak D call: TRBD1 (6 bases). The CDR3 spans 16 residues. V lost 1 base to trimming and J lost 6 bases, with 15 bases between them. Germline CDR1 reads SGHDN; CDR2 reads FVKESK. The CDR3 region is CASSQAAGVRSGELFF. CDR3 in DNA: TGTGCCAGCAGCCAAGCCGCAGGGGTTCGGTCCGGGGAGCTGTTTTTT.

There are a few counts of this clonotype. The genes are TRBV10-1 and TRBJ1-1; D is unresolved. Looked up from germline, CDR1 is WNHNN and CDR2 is SYGVQD (reference sequence). V lost 10 bases and J 1 base, leaving 13 bases between the germline ends. The length of the CDR3 is 13 residues. The CDR3 DNA is TGCGCCAACAATCCCCGACAGAACACTGAAGCTTTCTTT. Translated: CANNPRQNTEAFF.

The chain is built from TRBV20-1 and TRBJ2-2, with a weak D call TRBD2 (7 bases). Trimming left V 4 bases short and J 5 bases short, with 14 bases between. The germline CDR1 and CDR2 sequences are DFQATT and SNEGSKA (reference sequence). This CDR3 contains 14 residues. CDR3 coding DNA: TGCAGTGCTAAGGGGGGGCTGGGGACCGGGGAGCTGTTTTTT. This encodes CSAKGGLGTGELFF.

The chain carries TRBV6-2 or TRBV6-3 and TRBJ2-2, with 9 bases matching TRBD1. The CDR3 is 15 amino acids. Germline V gene sequence: CDR1 MNHEY, CDR2 SVGEGT. V trimming: 4 bases; J trimming: 5 bases; junction bases outside the gene matches: 5. CDR3 nucleotides: TGTGCCAGCAGTTTACAGGGGGCGGGGACCGGGGAGCTGTTTTTT. It specifies CASSLQGAGTGELFF.

This clonotype ranks as large (0.1 to 1%). V is TRBV7-2 and J is TRBJ1-6; D remains unclear. V shed 5 bases and J shed 6 bases, with 14 bases lying between them. Germline lookup yields CDR1 SGHTA and CDR2 FQGNSA. The CDR3 covers 15 residues. The CDR3, as DNA: TGTGCCAGCAGCCCGCGGGGTTGGGCTAATTCACCCCTCCACTTT. Encoded protein: CASSPRGWANSPLHF.

By frequency in the sample, this clonotype is large (0.1 to 1%). The chain employs TRBV12-3 or TRBV12-4 and TRBJ2-3; D gene ambiguous. This CDR3 comprises 14 residues. The germline V and J ends were trimmed by 5 bases and 0 bases, with 9 bases remaining between them. The DNA for the CDR3 is TGTGCCAGCAGTCGGCAGGACAGCACAGATACGCAGTATTTT. Translating it yields CASSRQDSTDTQYF.

By sample fraction, this clonotype is large (0.1 to 1%). The chain uses TRBV6-5 and TRBJ1-5, with no clear D. Trimming removed 7 bases from V and 4 bases from J, with 14 bases in between. The CDR3 spans 14 residues. Germline CDR1 reads MNHEY; CDR2 reads SVGAGI. Written as DNA, the CDR3 is TGTGCCAGCAAAAGGTTATCGGAGAATCAGCCCCAGCATTTT. The encoded protein is CASKRLSENQPQHF.